The rows below give T cell receptor beta chains drawn from one sample of a study of cytomegalovirus exposure and HLA in healthy donors. Data came from immunoSEQ multiplex PCR; TCRdb stores just in-frame clones and leaves some out. This sample carries around 180,000 clones, about four fifths of them seen once, and the ten largest clones take around 6.1%. Specimen: PBMCs. The receptors stem from a woman aged 25 to 45 in good health and CMV-seropositive. CDR3s leave out the opening cysteine and the closing phenylalanine or tryptophan.

v_gene,j_gene,CDR3aa
TRBV12-5,TRBJ2-1,ASGLGHGLVDEQF
TRBV19,TRBJ2-7,ASSMCGDRGVYEQY
TRBV5-1,TRBJ2-3,ASSPGFQTSTDTQY
TRBV9,TRBJ2-7,ASSVDESSYEQY
TRBV29-1,TRBJ2-4,SVETGTGKQNIQY
TRBV7-8,TRBJ2-7,ASSLGRGSSYEQY
TRBV10-1,TRBJ2-7,ASSELKRTGDYEQY
TRBV5-4,TRBJ2-2,ASSLEGAPLGGGELF
TRBV7-9,TRBJ2-7,ASSLVSQLDEQY
TRBV6-1,TRBJ1-2,ASSDWYPDWGLFQGGYT
TRBV9,TRBJ1-1,ASSERDRNTEAF
TRBV13,TRBJ2-1,ASSLTSVEQF
TRBV19,TRBJ2-1,ASSDESSYNEQF
TRBV18,TRBJ1-2,ASSPAQGHGYT
TRBV4-3,TRBJ1-5,ASSQDEQINQPQH
TRBV4-2,TRBJ2-3,ASSQASGSLTDTQY
TRBV4-1,TRBJ2-5,ASSQDDGSATQY
TRBV27,TRBJ2-3,ASSFRGHPGTDTQY
TRBV10-3,TRBJ1-2,AIGAGQGANGYT
TRBV15,TRBJ1-2,ATSRVRDLSYGYT
TRBV27,TRBJ2-2,ASSRGNTGELF
TRBV5-4,TRBJ2-5,ASSSGEKGETQY
TRBV5-1,TRBJ1-2,ASSLGESYGYT
TRBV7-9,TRBJ1-4,ASSPTPRKLF
TRBV19,TRBJ1-5,ASSPTGGNQPQH
TRBV5-1,TRBJ1-2,ASSSGGGYT
TRBV9,TRBJ2-5,ASSVGPRAGQETQY
TRBV7-2,TRBJ1-1,ASSPSTLGLGAF
TRBV6-5,TRBJ2-5,ASSKWSEETQY
TRBV15,TRBJ1-1,ATSRVQGATGGTEAF
TRBV4-1,TRBJ2-7,ASSQISQVGAYEQY
TRBV4-3,TRBJ2-7,ASSQDLGRGPYEQY
TRBV27,TRBJ2-1,ASSSTGGKHNEQF
TRBV10-3,TRBJ1-2,AISPHPVDYGYT
TRBV6-5,TRBJ2-1,ASGRGVYNEQF
TRBV10-1,TRBJ1-1,ASSESSVQEAF
TRBV9,TRBJ2-7,ASSDGGGGEQY
TRBV2,TRBJ1-1,ASRLLTGGYDEAF
TRBV13,TRBJ1-1,ASSPTGDTEAF
TRBV5-1,TRBJ1-1,ASSQGSTEAF
TRBV5-4,TRBJ2-1,ASNSAVVPNEQF
TRBV6-5,TRBJ1-2,ASSQTTYGYT
TRBV7-9,TRBJ2-1,ANQQVGYNEQF
TRBV4-1,TRBJ2-7,ASSRTTGGVYEQY